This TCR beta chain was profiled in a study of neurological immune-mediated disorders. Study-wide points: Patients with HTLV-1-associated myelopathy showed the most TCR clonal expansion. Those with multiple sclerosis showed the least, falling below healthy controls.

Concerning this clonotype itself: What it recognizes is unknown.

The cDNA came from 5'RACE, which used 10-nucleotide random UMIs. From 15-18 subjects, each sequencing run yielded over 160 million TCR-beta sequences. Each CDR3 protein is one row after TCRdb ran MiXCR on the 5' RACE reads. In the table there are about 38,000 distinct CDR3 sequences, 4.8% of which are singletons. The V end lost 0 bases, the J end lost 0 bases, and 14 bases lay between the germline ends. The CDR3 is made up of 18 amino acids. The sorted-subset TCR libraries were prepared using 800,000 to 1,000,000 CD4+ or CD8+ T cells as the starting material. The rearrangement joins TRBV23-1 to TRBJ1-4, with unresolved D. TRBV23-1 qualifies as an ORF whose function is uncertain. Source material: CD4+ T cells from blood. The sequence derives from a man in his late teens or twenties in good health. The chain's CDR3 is CASSQSTGQRATNEKLFF. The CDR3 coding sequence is TGCGCCAGCAGTCAATCAACCGGGCAACGGGCAACTAATGAAAAACTGTTTTTT.